A single sample is the source of the 24 T cell receptor beta chains below, sequenced in a study of vaccination and CD4 T cells after COVID-19. The treatment is: approximately 9-day PBMC culture with coronavirus spike peptide pools or control peptides (ViraFEST assay). The antigens of these receptors remain unknown. At the Johns Hopkins FTIC core, DNA taken from cultured CD4+ T cells was sequenced by way of the Oncomine TCR Beta short-read assay. TCRdb redid the calling of the PCR reads with MiXCR, one entry per CDR3 protein. Of more than 6,000 distinct CDR3 sequences listed, around a fifth are singletons. Here the sequenced sample was CD4+ T cells from blood, cultured in vitro, taken after SARS-CoV-2 vaccination. These receptors were obtained from a human donor who had recovered from COVID-19.

Worth noting for this clonotype: Given the absence of the conserved phenylalanine or tryptophan at the CDR3 end, a read error is likely. This rearrangement joins TRBV5-6 to TRBJ1-2, with unresolved D. The germline CDR1 and CDR2 sequences are SGHDT and YYEEEE. The CDR3 contains 13 residues. CDR3 loop: CASNLGLNYGYTS. The CDR3 nucleotides read TGTGCCAGCAACTTGGGCCTTAACTATGGCTACACCTCC.

This chain uses TRBV11-2 with TRBJ2-5; 13 nucleotides match TRBD2. J lost 7 bases, V lost 5 bases, and 10 bases had no gene match. The CDR3 extends over 16 amino acids. Germline V gives CDR1 SGHAT, CDR2 FQNNGV. The CDR3 DNA reads TGTGCCAGCAGCACGAGGACTAGCGGGGGCAGCGGGACCCAGTACTTC. This encodes CASSTRTSGGSGTQYF.

The chain employs TRBV6-1 and TRBJ2-7; 9 bases agree with TRBD1. Germline CDR1 and CDR2: MNHNS and SASEGT. This CDR3 region has 13 residues. The V and J ends lost 8 bases and 7 bases, in that order; junction bases with no gene match: 9. CDR3 amino acids: CASLGTGQGEQYF. As DNA, the CDR3 is TGTGCCAGCCTTGGGACAGGGCAAGGGGAGCAGTACTTC.

By frequency in the sample, this clonotype is medium-sized. This sequence joins TRBV28 and TRBJ2-7; weak D call: TRBD1 (5 bases). CDR1 MDHEN and CDR2 SYDVKM come from the germline V gene. This CDR3 is 16 amino acids long. V shed 2 bases and J shed 4 bases, with 18 bases lying between them. The CDR3 region has the DNA TGTGCCAGCAGTTTACCCTCAGGGCCTATACTGTACGAGCAGTACTTC. Translating it yields CASSLPSGPILYEQYF.

By share of the sample, this clonotype is medium-sized. This rearrangement joins TRBV19 to TRBJ1-5; TRBD1 is a possible D gene (6 bases). V lost 6 bases, J lost 6 bases, and 15 bases lay in between. This CDR3 region has 14 residues. CDR1 is LNHDA and CDR2 is SQIVND in the germline V gene (reference sequence). The CDR3 nucleotides read TGTGCCAGTAGGAACAGGGTGGTGGGTCAGCCCCAGCATTTT. Its protein product is CASRNRVVGQPQHF.

The J gene is TRBJ2-5, the V gene TRBV20-1; 14 nucleotides align to TRBD2. Trimming took 0 bases from V and 1 from J; bases not matched to a gene: 10. The CDR3 consists of 19 residues. Germline values: CDR1 DFQATT, CDR2 SNEGSKA (reference sequence). CDR3 sequence reads: CSARDLGLAGGVLQETQYF. CDR3 DNA: TGCAGTGCTAGAGATCTTGGACTAGCGGGGGGTGTTCTCCAAGAGACCCAGTACTTC.

This clonotype showed up just a few times. The chain combines TRBV20-1 with TRBJ2-1; the match to TRBD2 covers 11 bases. The ends lost 5 bases at V and 9 bases at J; junction bases unmatched: 12. There are 15 residues in the CDR3. CDR1 DFQATT and CDR2 SNEGSKA come from the germline V gene (reference sequence). The CDR3 spells CSALGHSGRVGEQFF. The CDR3 DNA reads TGCAGTGCTCTTGGTCATAGCGGGAGGGTAGGTGAGCAGTTCTTC.

This clonotype was observed at least ten times. This rearrangement joins TRBV7-2 to TRBJ2-7; D is ambiguous. This CDR3 contains 15 residues. Germline-derived CDR1 and CDR2 are SGHTA and FQGNSA. Deletions cut 0 bases from V and 2 bases from J, with 11 bases between. This CDR3 reads CASSLATGETYEQYF. For the CDR3, the DNA is TGTGCCAGCAGCTTAGCCACCGGAGAAACCTACGAGCAGTACTTC.

Notes on this clonotype: The final CDR3 position lacks the conserved phenylalanine or tryptophan, pointing to a likely read error. The rearrangement links TRBV28 to TRBJ2-3; TRBD1 matches 9 bases. CDR3 length: 19 amino acids. The V gene's germline CDR1 is MDHEN and CDR2 SYDVKM. V shed 3 bases, J shed 6 bases, and the junction held 19 bases outside the gene matches. CDR3 DNA: TGTGCCAGCAGTTTTGGAGTCCTAGGACAGGGGAGCGCAGTCGATACGCAGTATTCT. The encoded protein is CASSFGVLGQGSAVDTQYS.

The chain combines TRBV2 with TRBJ2-7; a weak D match, TRBD2 (5 bases). From germline, CDR1 is SNHLY and CDR2 FYNNEI. This CDR3 is built from 13 residues. V was shortened by 8 bases and J by 0 bases, with 11 bases between the two germline ends. CDR3 amino acids: CASSGINSYEQYF. CDR3 DNA: TGTGCCAGCTCGGGGATTAACTCCTACGAGCAGTACTTC.

The V call is TRBV28, the J call TRBJ2-2, with 10 bases that match TRBD2. V dropped 10 bases and J dropped 0; count of bases not matched to a gene: 11. CDR3 length: 17 amino acids. Germline CDR1 reads MDHEN; CDR2 reads SYDVKM. The CDR3 nucleotides read TGTGCCATCACGGGGCTAGCGGGAGCTTCGAACACCGGGGAGCTGTTTTTT. This sequence encodes CAITGLAGASNTGELFF. The full variable domain, its missing parts supplied by reference TRBV28 and TRBJ2-2, is DVKVTQSSRYLVKRTGEKVFLECVQDMDHENMFWYRQDPGLGLRLIYFSYDVKMKEKGDIPEGYSVSREKKERFSLILESASTNQTSMYLCAITGLAGASNTGELFFGEGSRLTVL.

The chain joins TRBV5-5 to TRBJ2-1; D is ambiguous. Trimming left V 4 bases short and J 2 bases short, with 19 bases between. This CDR3 has 17 residues. Germline CDR1 and CDR2: SGHKS and YYEKEE (reference sequence). CDR3 coding DNA: TGTGCCAGCAGCCCCTCCCTGGTGGGGTTTACCTACAATGAGCAGTTCTTC. Amino acids: CASSPSLVGFTYNEQFF.

The chain uses TRBV15 and TRBJ1-3; no clear D. CDR3 length: 17 amino acids. CDR1 and CDR2 from the germline V gene are LNHNV and YYDKDF (reference sequence). V was cut by 0 bases and J by 2 bases, with 14 bases left in between. CDR3 sequence reads: CATSRDLATQAGNTIYF. CDR3 coding DNA: TGTGCCACCAGCAGAGATTTGGCGACCCAGGCTGGAAACACCATATATTTT.

The rearrangement uses TRBV19 and TRBJ1-5; TRBD1 matches at 8 bases. The CDR3 covers 15 residues. Per the germline V gene, CDR1 is LNHDA and CDR2 is SQIVND (reference sequence). V was pared by 7 bases and J by 3 bases, with 8 bases of the junction left unmatched. The CDR3 here is CASTGQGTINQPQHF. The CDR3 nucleotides read TGTGCCAGTACTGGACAGGGAACCATCAATCAGCCCCAGCATTTT.

V gene TRBV11-2 combines with J gene TRBJ2-1, with D possibly TRBD1 on 5 matching bases. V shed 5 bases and J shed 8 bases, with 19 bases lying between them. The CDR3 contains 15 residues. Germline CDR1 is SGHAT and CDR2 is FQNNGV. Here the CDR3 reads CASSPGHLGPDEQFF. CDR3 bases: TGTGCCAGCAGCCCAGGACATCTGGGGCCCGATGAGCAGTTCTTC.

The V and J genes are TRBV21-1 and TRBJ2-7; TRBD1 reflects the table's D call only, with no check against the DNA. TRBV21-1 is reported as a pseudogene. The CDR3 totals 17 residues. DNA of the CDR3: TGTGCCAGCACCCATCCCGTCCCTGACGCTGCAGTTGGGGAGCAGTACTTC. Amino acid sequence: CASTHPVPDAAVGEQYF.

In its sample, this clonotype was seen many times. The rearrangement links TRBV19 to TRBJ1-5, with no clear D. V gave up 11 bases and J gave up 10 bases, with 9 bases separating them. This CDR3 comprises 9 residues. The germline CDR1 and CDR2 sequences are LNHDA and SQIVND (reference sequence). CDR3 coding DNA: TGTGCCCCAGAGGCCCCCCAGCATTTT. It codes for CAPEAPQHF.

Worth noting for this clonotype: This could be a read error, since a much larger clone is one nucleotide away. The conserved final phenylalanine or tryptophan is absent from the CDR3, which likely points to a read error. This chain uses TRBV28 with TRBJ2-5; 9 bases agree with TRBD2. From germline, CDR1 is MDHEN and CDR2 SYDVKM. The length of the CDR3 is 15 residues. With 3 bases clipped from V and 2 bases from J, the junction kept 4 bases outside the gene matches. CDR3 region: CASSFSGSRQETQYL. The CDR3 DNA reads TGTGCCAGCAGTTTTAGCGGGAGTAGACAAGAGACCCAGTACCTC.

Of note for this clonotype: Being one base from a much bigger clone, this may be a read error. The chain employs TRBV6-5 and TRBJ1-5, with TRBD1 as a possible D gene (6 bases). The CDR3 covers 16 residues. Germline V CDR1 and CDR2: MNHEY, SVGAGI. Here the CDR3 reads CAGSYSGGAANQPQHF. CDR3 sequence (DNA): TGTGCCGGCAGTTACTCGGGGGGGGCCGCTAATCAGCCCCAGCATTTT.

This clonotype showed up just a few times. The chain links TRBV10-3 to TRBJ1-2; D possibly corresponds to TRBD1 (6 bases). The germline gives CDR1 ENHRY, CDR2 SYGVKD. Trimming removed 5 bases at V and 3 bases at J, with 10 bases between. This CDR3 spans 13 amino acids. CDR3 sequence: CAISQQGHYGYTF. CDR3 nucleotide sequence: TGTGCCATCAGTCAACAGGGACACTATGGCTACACCTTC.

By sample share, this clonotype is medium-sized. The J gene is TRBJ2-5, the V gene TRBV20-1; D possibly matches TRBD1 or TRBD2 (6 bases each). The V end was cut by 5 bases, the J end by 4 bases, with 11 bases between. Germline V gives CDR1 DFQATT, CDR2 SNEGSKA (reference sequence). The CDR3 is 12 amino acids. The CDR3 coding sequence is TGCAGTGCTCCCGAGGGGGGAGAGACCCAGTACTTC. Translation gives CSAPEGGETQYF.

The chain joins TRBV4-1 to TRBJ1-2; 7 bases are a match to TRBD1. CDR1 is MGHRA, CDR2 YSYEKL, per germline. This CDR3 has 13 amino acids. The J segment lost 2 bases and the V segment lost 3 bases, leaving 0 bases of the junction unmatched. CDR3 DNA sequence: TGCGCCAGCAGCCAGACAGGGAACTATGGCTACACCTTC. Its protein is CASSQTGNYGYTF.

The chain links TRBV9 to TRBJ1-1; no firm D call. With 3 bases removed from V and 11 bases from J, the gap between germline ends came to 11 bases. CDR1 is SGDLS, CDR2 YYNGEE, per germline. CDR3 size: 11 residues. CDR3 loop: CASSASLGAFF. CDR3 nucleotides: TGTGCCAGCAGCGCCAGTCTTGGGGCTTTCTTT.

Comment on this clonotype: A much more abundant neighbour one base away suggests this may be a read error. The CDR3 protein is CSGTSGTEETQYF. Written as DNA, the CDR3 is TGCAGCGGGACTAGCGGGACCGAAGAGACCCAGTACTTC. The gene calls are TRBV20-1 and TRBJ2-5; 13 nucleotides line up with TRBD2. This CDR3 region has 13 residues. Per germline, CDR1 DFQATT and CDR2 SNEGSKA (reference sequence).